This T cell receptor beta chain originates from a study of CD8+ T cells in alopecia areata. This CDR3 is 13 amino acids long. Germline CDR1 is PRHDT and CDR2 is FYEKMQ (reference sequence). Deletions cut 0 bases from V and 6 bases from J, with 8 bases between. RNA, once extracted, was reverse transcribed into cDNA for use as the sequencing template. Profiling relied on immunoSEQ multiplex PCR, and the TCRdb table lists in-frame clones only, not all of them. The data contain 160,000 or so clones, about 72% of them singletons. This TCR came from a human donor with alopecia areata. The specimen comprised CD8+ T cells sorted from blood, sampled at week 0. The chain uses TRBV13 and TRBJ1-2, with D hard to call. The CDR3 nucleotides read TGTGCCAGCAGCTTAGGACAGATCGATGGCTACACCTTC. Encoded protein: CASSLGQIDGYTF.